This record looks at one TCR beta chain sequence and its context. This clonotype has more than one count but fewer than ten. Its antigen is still unknown. Base qualities are not at hand, and no much larger clone is one base apart. This specimen belongs to a study of human T cells and chemical hapten exposure (dated by TCRdb to about 2021). For context, the study as a whole: For sensitization, 2% DPC in acetone was applied to a 2 cm by 2 cm area of upper inner arm skin. The study tracked peripheral blood TCR repertoire changes in vivo during primary and secondary sensitization to the hapten diphenylcyclopropenone (DPC) in alopecia patients. Twenty-nine alopecia patients gave blood for TCR sequencing at one to four time points (pre-sensitization, 2, 6 and 24 weeks). Patients additionally received weekly therapeutic DPC doses to the scalp throughout the roughly 25-week study period. The libraries were sequenced as a pool, and the TCR yield per sample differed mostly because of small variations in library volumes within the pool. Alopecia areata with under or over 50% scalp involvement, alopecia totalis and alopecia universalis were represented in the patient cohort, which was mostly female. Blood samples were taken from patients before sensitization (week 0) and then at 2, 6 and about 24 weeks after DPC sensitization. Patch testing on the upper back used Finn chambers containing 0.01% DPC, with scoring done after 6 days according to International Contact Dermatitis Research Group standards.

What the study reported, not specific to this receptor: Alopecia, a presumed autoimmune disease, was present in all patients, so the immune response of the patients might differ from that of healthy individuals. Significantly more large CDR3 similarity clusters were formed by expanded TCRs than by pre-sensitization or healthy control sets, consistent with antigen-driven responses. The number of PT1 expanded TCRs positively correlated with patch test score, significant at thresholds 8, 16 and 32 but not 4. Repeated subsampling changed both the strength of the expansion versus patch-test correlation and the threshold at which that correlation became significant. The number of TCRs above 1 in 1000 frequency did not change with DPC sensitization; there was no evidence of global repertoire structure alterations.

Reading the label with the study, this specimen's time point is: patch test 1, 2 weeks after DPC sensitization. This specimen's treatment or condition label, per the study, means: therapeutic diphenylcyclopropenone sensitization with weekly scalp DPC. At each patch-test visit, blood was drawn before the patch test was applied. Patients were considered eligible if aged 18 to 70, diagnosed with alopecia and deemed suitable for DPC therapy, and patients were excluded if pregnant. Unfractionated whole blood was collected in Tempus Blood RNA tubes, and total RNA was extracted from that blood. Libraries were prepared through RACE. Instrument on record: NextSeq 500. During library preparation, unique molecular identifiers were attached to individual cDNA molecules so that TCRs could be counted quantitatively and reproducibly. From each blood RNA sample, both TCR alpha and TCR beta chains were sequenced. The source study handled its data this way. Samples had a median of about 96,000 TCRs, with a range from 23,224 to 690,600. The Decombinator software suite was used to annotate the V, J and CDR3 of the TCR reads. To make PS versus PT1 abundance plots, every sample was subsampled to the same number of TCRs (28,000). TCRs were defined as expanded if absent before sensitization and observed at least eight times at the 2-week time point. TCRdb reworked the public reads: Q25 trimming with fastp, MiXCR clone assembly, productive beta chains retained. Each CDR3 protein appears once, grouped with its most common genes and DNA. The V and J calls come from TCRdb's annotation, not from the publication. Present in this sample are some 94,000 distinct CDR3 sequences, about an eighth of which were seen just once. Roughly 2.1% of the sample comes from the top ten.

Sequencing used whole blood, obtained in connection with sensitization to the hapten diphenylcyclopropenone (DPC). This sequence originates from a woman aged 35 to 49 with alopecia areata. Some clones in this sample may be carry-over from other donors' samples.

The nucleotide sequence is TGTGCCAGCAGCGGCAGGTTATATAATTCACCCCTCCACTTT. Translated, it gives CASSGRLYNSPLHF. This receptor chain uses TRBV21-1 and TRBJ1-6. TRBV21-1 is reported as a pseudogene. The CDR3, cysteine through phenylalanine, is 14 amino acids long. The retained sequence is limited to the CDR3, 42 bases, with the frame set at the first base.